Listed here is a single T cell receptor (beta chain). Via MiXCR, TCRdb re-called the RT-PCR reads, giving one row per CDR3 protein. The sample carries hundreds of thousands of distinct CDR3 sequences, approximately 16% recorded once. The record originates from a study of patients and donors after allogeneic stem cell transplantation. V lost 2 bases and J lost 5, with 13 bases in between. This CDR3 comprises 14 residues. Per the germline V gene, CDR1 is MNHEY and CDR2 is SVGAGI. The TCR sequence derives from a human donor who was either an allogeneic HSCT recipient or a stem cell or donor lymphocyte infusion donor (not recorded which). It is not recorded whose cells these are; they may come from a transplant donor. Sequenced input: blood, either unsorted or a sorted T cell fraction (not recorded which). The J gene is TRBJ2-7, the V gene TRBV6-5; D not certain. The CDR3 DNA follows: TGTGCCAGCAGTTACCGAGCCTTCGGTCACGAGCAGTACTTC. This encodes CASSYRAFGHEQYF.